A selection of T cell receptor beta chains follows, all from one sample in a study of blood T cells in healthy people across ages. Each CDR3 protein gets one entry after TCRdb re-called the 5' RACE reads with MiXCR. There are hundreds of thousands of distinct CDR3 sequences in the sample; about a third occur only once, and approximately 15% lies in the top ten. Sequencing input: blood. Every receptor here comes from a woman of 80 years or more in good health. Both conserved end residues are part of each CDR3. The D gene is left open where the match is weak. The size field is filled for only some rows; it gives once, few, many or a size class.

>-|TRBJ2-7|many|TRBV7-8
CASSLGSGRFYEQYF
TGTGCCAGCAGCTTAGGATCAGGACGCTTCTACGAGCAGTACTTC
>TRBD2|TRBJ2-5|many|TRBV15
CATSRVGTSGETQYF
TGTGCCACCAGCAGAGTTGGGACTAGTGGGGAGACCCAGTACTTC
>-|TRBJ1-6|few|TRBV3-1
CASSQDRQLTYNSPLHF
TGTGCCAGCAGCCAAGATCGGCAGCTTACCTATAATTCACCCCTCCACTTT
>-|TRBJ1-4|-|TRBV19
CASRVSVATNEKLFF
TGTGCCAGCCGCGTCTCAGTTGCAACTAATGAAAAACTGTTTTTT
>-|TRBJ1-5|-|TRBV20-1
CGAGGNQPQHF
TGCGGTGCTGGCGGCAATCAGCCCCAGCATTTT
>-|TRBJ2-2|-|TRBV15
CATSPGGTAGELFF
TGTGCCACCAGCCCCGGGGGCACGGCCGGGGAGCTGTTTTTT
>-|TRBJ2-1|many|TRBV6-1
CASSPRQLSSYNEQFF
TGTGCCAGCAGTCCCCGCCAGCTTAGCTCCTACAATGAGCAGTTCTTC
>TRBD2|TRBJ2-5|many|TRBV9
CASSDPLAGPQETQYF
TGTGCCAGCAGCGATCCGCTAGCGGGCCCCCAAGAGACCCAGTACTTC
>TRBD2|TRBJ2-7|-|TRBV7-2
CASSSPPPGLAFGEQYF
TGTGCCAGCAGCTCCCCACCCCCGGGACTAGCTTTTGGCGAGCAGTACTTC
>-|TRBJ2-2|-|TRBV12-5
CASGRPGTPTTGELFF
TGTGCTAGTGGCCGACCCGGGACTCCCACAACCGGGGAGCTGTTTTTT
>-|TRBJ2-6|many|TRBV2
CASSDRASGANVLTF
TGTGCCAGCAGTGACAGGGCCTCTGGGGCCAACGTCCTGACTTTC
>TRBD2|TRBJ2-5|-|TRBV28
CASSVGGNEQYF
TGTGCCAGCAGTGTGGGGGGGAATGAGCAGTACTTC
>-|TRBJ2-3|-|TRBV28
CASTSRTGTTDTPYF
TGTGCCTCAACCTCTAGGACGGGGACCACAGATACGCCGTATTTT
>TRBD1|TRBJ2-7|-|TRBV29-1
CSVSTGVSSYEQYF
TGCAGCGTTTCGACAGGGGTGAGTTCCTACGAGCAGTACTTC
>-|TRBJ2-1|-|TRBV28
CASSFGRTYEQFF
TGTGCCAGCAGTTTCGGCAGGACCTACGAGCAGTTCTTC
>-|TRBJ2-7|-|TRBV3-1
CASRGTAGEGEYEQYF
TGTGCCAGCAGGGGGACAGCGGGCGAGGGGGAATACGAGCAGTACTTC
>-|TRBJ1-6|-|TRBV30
CAWSDPQGQDSPLHF
TGTGCCTGGAGTGATCCACAGGGCCAAGATTCACCCCTCCACTTT
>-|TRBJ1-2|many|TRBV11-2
CASSLSGRNYGYTF
TGTGCCAGCAGCTTATCAGGCCGGAACTATGGCTACACCTTC
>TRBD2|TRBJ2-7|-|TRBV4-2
CASSQDFASGAYKQYF
TGTGCCAGCAGCCAAGATTTTGCTAGCGGAGCATACAAGCAGTACTTC
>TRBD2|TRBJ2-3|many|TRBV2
CASSFSGDGTDTQYF
TGTGCCAGCAGTTTTAGCGGGGACGGCACAGATACGCAGTATTTT
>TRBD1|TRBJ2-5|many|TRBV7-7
CASSPHRTGQETQYF
TGTGCCAGCAGTCCCCACCGGACAGGTCAAGAGACCCAGTACTTC
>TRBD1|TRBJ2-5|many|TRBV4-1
CASSQDVTGRETQYF
TGCGCCAGCAGCCAAGATGTGACAGGGCGGGAGACCCAGTACTTC
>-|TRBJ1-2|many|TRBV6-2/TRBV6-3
CASSYTLLTDYGYTF
TGTGCCAGCAGTTACACCCTACTAACAGACTATGGCTACACCTTC
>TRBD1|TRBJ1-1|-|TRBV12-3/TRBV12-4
CASSLTGTAAFF
TGTGCCAGCAGTTTAACCGGGACAGCGGCTTTCTTT
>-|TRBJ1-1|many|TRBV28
CASSLAAGANTEAFF
TGTGCCAGCAGTTTGGCGGCAGGGGCTAACACTGAAGCTTTCTTT